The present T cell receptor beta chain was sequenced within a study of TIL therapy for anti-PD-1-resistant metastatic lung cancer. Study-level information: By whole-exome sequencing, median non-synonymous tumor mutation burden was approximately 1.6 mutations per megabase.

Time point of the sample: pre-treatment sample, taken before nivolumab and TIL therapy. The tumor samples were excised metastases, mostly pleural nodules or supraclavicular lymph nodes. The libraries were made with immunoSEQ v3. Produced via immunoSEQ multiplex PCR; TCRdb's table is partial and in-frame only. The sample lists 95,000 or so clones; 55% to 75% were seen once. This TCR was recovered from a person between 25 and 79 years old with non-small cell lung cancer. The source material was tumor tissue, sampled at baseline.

Here the CDR3 reads CASSDRYMDEQFF. In nucleotides, the CDR3 is TGTGCCAGCAGTGATAGGTACATGGATGAGCAGTTCTTC. The chain combines TRBV2 with TRBJ2-1; D uncertain. Germline V lookup: CDR1 SNHLY, CDR2 FYNNEI. Deletions cut 3 bases from V and 8 bases from J, with 11 bases between. CDR3 length: 13 amino acids.